One and the same sample provided the 7 T cell receptor beta chains below, sequenced in a study of siplizumab effects on memory and regulatory T cells. The assay was immunoSEQ multiplex PCR, and TCRdb's table has in-frame clones only and misses some. The data show tens of thousands of clones, around 89% seen once. The sequencing sample was made of naive CD4+ T cells sorted from blood. These TCRs come from a human donor in good health.

The rearrangement joins TRBV5-4 to TRBJ2-7, with 8 bases aligning to TRBD1. V was clipped by 4 bases and J by 2 bases; unmatched bases: 14. The CDR3 length is 17 residues. Germline V lookup: CDR1 SGHNT, CDR2 YYREEE (reference sequence). CDR3 DNA sequence: TGTGCCAGCAGCCCGACGCTCGGACAGGGTGGTGCCTACGAGCAGTACTTC. This translates into CASSPTLGQGGAYEQYF.

This clone turned up a few times. The rearrangement uses TRBV4-1 and TRBJ1-1; D unresolved. CDR1 is MGHRA, CDR2 YSYEKL, per germline. V lost 0 bases and J 3 bases, leaving 5 bases between the germline ends. The CDR3 extends over 13 amino acids. The CDR3, as DNA: TGCGCCAGCAGCCAAGATGAGGACACTGAAGCTTTCTTT. As protein: CASSQDEDTEAFF.

The CDR3 reads CAWGAENTIYF. The CDR3 nucleotides read TGTGCCTGGGGGGCAGAAAACACCATATATTTT. The chain combines TRBV30 with TRBJ1-3; D may be TRBD1 (5 bases). V lost 5 bases and J lost 6, with 8 bases in between. The CDR3 is made up of 11 amino acids. Germline-derived CDR1 and CDR2 are GTSNPN and SVGIG (reference sequence).

The chain uses TRBV5-1 and TRBJ1-2; D might be TRBD1 (6 bases). This CDR3 has 16 amino acids. The V gene lost 0 bases and the J gene lost 2 bases, with 14 bases spanning the gap. The germline V gene encodes CDR1 SGHRS and CDR2 YFSETQ. As DNA, the CDR3 is TGCGCCAGCAGCTTGGTTGGGGGGGCGCGAAACTATGGCTACACCTTC. This codes for CASSLVGGARNYGYTF. Filled out from reference TRBV5-1 and TRBJ1-2, the complete variable domain reads KAGVTQTPRYLIKTRGQQVTLSCSPISGHRSVSWYQQTPGQGLQFLFEYFSETQRNKGNFPGRFSGRQFSNSRSEMNVSTLELGDSALYLCASSLVGGARNYGYTFGSGTRLTVV.

This chain connects TRBV10-3 to TRBJ2-3, with 11 bases lining up with TRBD2. The CDR3 length is 15 residues. With 5 bases clipped from V and 3 bases from J, the junction kept 4 bases outside the gene matches. Germline-derived CDR1 and CDR2 are ENHRY and SYGVKD. The CDR3 bases are TGTGCCATCAGTTCGGGACTAGCGGATACAGATACGCAGTATTTT. Amino acid sequence: CAISSGLADTDTQYF.

V usage is TRBV7-8 and J usage is TRBJ2-2; D remains unclear. The CDR3 loop spans 14 amino acids. Germline V gene sequence: CDR1 SGHVS, CDR2 FQNEAQ. V gave up 6 bases and J gave up 0 bases, with 8 bases separating them. CDR3: CASRPATNTGELFF. The CDR3 DNA follows: TGTGCCAGCAGGCCCGCCACGAACACCGGGGAGCTGTTTTTT.

This chain uses TRBV18 with TRBJ1-4; TRBD1 aligns across 7 bases. This CDR3 has 13 amino acids. The V segment lost 3 bases and the J segment 5 bases; nucleotides outside the gene matches: 0. Per germline, CDR1 KGHSH and CDR2 LQKENI. This CDR3 is CASSPGQNEKLFF. The DNA of the CDR3 is TGTGCCAGCTCACCGGGACAGAATGAAAAACTGTTTTTT.